These 27 T cell receptor beta chains originate from one sample sequenced in a study of T cells after somatic rescue of genetic block. Repertoires were generated with immunoSEQ multiplex PCR, while TCRdb's copy carries only in-frame clones and drops some. The table shows around 70,000 clones, with 80% to 95% occurring only once. The sequencing sample was made of peripheral blood mononuclear cells (PBMCs). All receptors derive from a man in his forties or fifties.

The chain carries TRBV4-2 and TRBJ2-2, with D possibly being TRBD2 (6 bases). This CDR3 is 16 amino acids long. Germline V gene lookup returns CDR1 LGHNA and CDR2 YNFKEQ. Trimming left V 2 bases short and J 3 bases short, with 13 bases between. CDR3 in amino acids: CASSQTYGTYTGELFF. DNA for the CDR3: TGTGCCAGCAGCCAAACTTACGGGACTTACACCGGGGAGCTGTTTTTT.

This chain uses TRBV11-3 with TRBJ2-5, with D perhaps being TRBD1 or TRBD2 (5 bases each). From germline, CDR1 is SGHNT and CDR2 YENEEA. This CDR3 comprises 15 residues. The V end was cut by 8 bases, the J end by 2 bases, with 18 bases between. CDR3 amino acids: CASRLTGATQETQYF. DNA for the CDR3: TGTGCCAGCCGCCTAACCGGGGCTACACAAGAGACCCAGTACTTC.

This chain links TRBV27 with TRBJ1-5; no firm D call. Germline CDR1 is MNHEY and CDR2 is SMNVEV (reference sequence). Trimming shortened V by 6 bases and J by 0 bases, and 9 bases separated the two germline ends. The CDR3 totals 14 residues. CDR3 protein: CASSIFRSNQPQHF. The DNA for the CDR3 is TGTGCCAGCAGCATTTTCCGTAGCAATCAGCCCCAGCATTTT.

V is TRBV7-2 and J is TRBJ2-2, with D unclear. CDR3 size: 15 residues. The V gene's germline CDR1 is SGHTA and CDR2 FQGNSA. Trimming pared 3 bases from V and 2 bases from J, leaving 10 bases between. CDR3 in DNA: TGTGCCAGCAGCTTCGCACAATATAACACCGGGGAGCTGTTTTTT. It translates to CASSFAQYNTGELFF. Combining the CDR3 with reference TRBV7-2 and TRBJ2-2 gives the whole variable domain GAGVSQSPSNKVTEKGKDVELRCDPISGHTALYWYRQSLGQGLEFLIYFQGNSAPDKSGLPSDRFSAERTGGSVSTLTIQRTQQEDSAVYLCASSFAQYNTGELFFGEGSRLTVL.

The chain couples TRBV15 to TRBJ1-1, with unresolved D. The length of the CDR3 is 12 residues. Trimming stripped 7 bases from V and 0 bases from J, with 6 bases between. Germline values: CDR1 LNHNV, CDR2 YYDKDF (reference sequence). CDR3 protein: CATKQMNTEAFF. The CDR3 DNA reads as TGTGCCACCAAACAGATGAACACTGAAGCTTTCTTT.

The CDR3 bases are TGTGCCAGCAGCTTACGTTCCGGGACAAACCTTGGGGATACGCAGTATTTT. Its protein product is CASSLRSGTNLGDTQYF. The chain employs TRBV7-3 and TRBJ2-3; D is perhaps TRBD1 (6 bases). The CDR3 spans 17 residues. V dropped 2 bases and J dropped 6 bases, with 21 bases sitting between them. CDR1 is SGHTA and CDR2 is FQGTGA in the germline V gene. Filled out from reference TRBV7-3 and TRBJ2-3, the complete variable domain reads GAGVSQTPSNKVTEKGKYVELRCDPISGHTALYWYRQSLGQGPEFLIYFQGTGAADDSGLPNDRFFAVRPEGSVSTLKIQRTERGDSAVYLCASSLRSGTNLGDTQYFGPGTRLTVL.

The gene calls are TRBV7-6 and TRBJ1-1, with D unclear. Trimming removed 5 bases from V and 1 base from J, with 11 bases in between. The CDR3 spans 14 residues. Germline loops: CDR1 SGHVS, CDR2 FNYEAQ. The CDR3 coding sequence is TGTGCCAGCAGCCCAGGACGGACGAACACTGAAGCTTTCTTT. Translated, it gives CASSPGRTNTEAFF.

The chain couples TRBV2 to TRBJ1-1; D gene ambiguous. Trimming left V 2 bases short and J 0 bases short, with 10 bases between. Germline values: CDR1 SNHLY, CDR2 FYNNEI. The CDR3 runs to 15 residues. In nucleotides, the CDR3 is TGTGCCAGCAGTGAATGGAAGGATATGAACACTGAAGCTTTCTTT. This translates into CASSEWKDMNTEAFF.

The genes are TRBV11-3 and TRBJ2-1; possible D gene TRBD2, 7 bases. CDR1 and CDR2 from the germline V gene are SGHNT and YENEEA. The germline V and J ends were trimmed by 5 bases and 3 bases, with 14 bases remaining between them. This CDR3 has 15 residues. The CDR3 protein is CASSPGGTSYNEQFF. CDR3 nucleotides: TGTGCCAGCAGCCCGGGGGGCACCAGCTACAATGAGCAGTTCTTC.

The V gene is TRBV19, the J gene TRBJ2-3, with TRBD1 matching 10 bases. The CDR3 extends over 13 amino acids. Losses at the gene ends were 6 bases for V and 4 bases for J; bases not matched to a gene: 1. The germline V gene encodes CDR1 LNHDA and CDR2 SQIVND (reference sequence). The CDR3 DNA reads TGTGCCAGTAGGGGACAGGGGCCAGATACGCAGTATTTT. Translation gives CASRGQGPDTQYF.

The J gene is TRBJ2-7, the V gene TRBV4-1; D unresolved. The V gene lost 1 base and the J gene lost 2 bases, with 6 bases spanning the gap. The CDR3 totals 13 residues. The germline CDR1 and CDR2 sequences are MGHRA and YSYEKL. CDR3 amino acids: CASSQVQAYEQYF. The DNA for the CDR3 is TGCGCCAGCAGCCAAGTTCAAGCCTACGAGCAGTACTTC.

This clone was seen a handful of times. The chain recombines TRBV20-1 with TRBJ1-1, with D unclear. The CDR3 has 11 residues. Trimming left V 1 base short and J 8 bases short, with 8 bases between. Germline lookup yields CDR1 DFQATT and CDR2 SNEGSKA (reference sequence). The CDR3 coding sequence is TGCAGTGCTAGAGGCCCGCTAGAAGCTTTCTTT. Residues: CSARGPLEAFF.

In its sample, this clone was seen once. CDR3 nucleotides: TGTGCCAGCAGTTTCGGGGGTTCCGAAGGGTATGCGGACGGCTACACCTTC. As protein: CASSFGGSEGYADGYTF. The chain uses TRBV28 and TRBJ1-2, with D perhaps matching TRBD1 (5 bases). CDR1 MDHEN and CDR2 SYDVKM come from the germline V gene. The CDR3 runs to 17 residues. Trimming left V 3 bases short and J 8 bases short, with 25 bases between.

The chain carries TRBV7-2 and TRBJ2-3, with TRBD1 identical over 7 bases. Trimming removed 5 bases from V and 4 bases from J; junction bases left unmatched: 3. The CDR3 extends over 13 amino acids. Germline CDR1 SGHTA, CDR2 FQGNSA. The CDR3, as DNA: TGTGCCAGCAGCCGACAGGGATCAGATACGCAGTATTTT. Its protein is CASSRQGSDTQYF.

The chain has TRBV7-9 and TRBJ1-1; 8 bases align to TRBD1. The CDR3 has 16 amino acids. Looked up from germline, CDR1 is SEHNR and CDR2 is FQNEAQ (reference sequence). The junction had 4 bases not matched to a gene; V was cut back by 1 base and J by 0 bases. The DNA of the CDR3 is TGTGCCAGCAGCTTAGACAGGGGGTGGATGAACACTGAAGCTTTCTTT. Its protein is CASSLDRGWMNTEAFF.

This chain links TRBV4-2 with TRBJ2-4; TRBD2 matches at 9 bases. The CDR3 contains 16 residues. Germline CDR1 is LGHNA and CDR2 is YNFKEQ. V was clipped by 0 bases and J by 9 bases; unmatched bases: 9. The CDR3 protein is CASSQDGSSGVGIQYF. The CDR3 DNA is TGTGCCAGCAGCCAAGATGGCTCTAGCGGGGTGGGCATTCAGTACTTC.

The chain has TRBV18 and TRBJ2-7, with 11 nucleotides matching TRBD1. V was clipped by 6 bases and J by 2 bases; unmatched bases: 6. This CDR3 spans 15 amino acids. CDR1 KGHSH and CDR2 LQKENI come from the germline V gene. The CDR3 spells CASSPGQGATYEQYF. Here the CDR3 DNA reads TGTGCCAGCTCTCCTGGACAGGGGGCCACCTACGAGCAGTACTTC.

The chain has TRBV5-1 and TRBJ1-2; D might be TRBD1 (5 bases). V lost 0 bases to trimming and J lost 1 base, with 10 bases between them. The CDR3 is 15 amino acids. Germline lookup yields CDR1 SGHRS and CDR2 YFSETQ. CDR3 nucleotides: TGCGCCAGCAGCTTGGACGCAGGGATTAACTATGGCTACACCTTC. Translated: CASSLDAGINYGYTF.

DNA for the CDR3: TGCGCCAGCACATGGACTAGCGGGCAGCAAGAGACCCAGTACTTC. This codes for CASTWTSGQQETQYF. The genes are TRBV5-1 and TRBJ2-5; 11 bases fit TRBD2. Trimming cost V 6 bases and J 2 bases; bases outside gene matches: 6. The CDR3 extends over 15 amino acids. From germline, CDR1 is SGHRS and CDR2 YFSETQ. Filled out from reference TRBV5-1 and TRBJ2-5, the complete variable domain reads KAGVTQTPRYLIKTRGQQVTLSCSPISGHRSVSWYQQTPGQGLQFLFEYFSETQRNKGNFPGRFSGRQFSNSRSEMNVSTLELGDSALYLCASTWTSGQQETQYFGPGTRLLVL.

The chain is built from TRBV7-8 and TRBJ2-3, with 9 bases aligning to TRBD1. J lost 4 bases, V lost 4 bases, and 6 bases had no gene match. Germline lookup yields CDR1 SGHVS and CDR2 FQNEAQ. This CDR3 contains 15 residues. DNA for the CDR3: TGTGCCAGCAGCTACAGGGACAGGGCCCCAGATACGCAGTATTTT. Encoded protein: CASSYRDRAPDTQYF.

The chain combines TRBV27 with TRBJ2-7, with D uncertain. The CDR3 runs to 9 residues. The germline gives CDR1 MNHEY, CDR2 SMNVEV (reference sequence). V was trimmed by 7 bases and J by 9 bases, leaving 7 bases between them. CDR3 protein: CASNYPQYF. DNA of the CDR3: TGTGCCAGCAACTACCCGCAGTACTTC.

The chain links TRBV10-3 to TRBJ1-1; D ambiguous. V lost 0 bases and J 0 bases, leaving 5 bases between the germline ends. CDR1 is ENHRY, CDR2 SYGVKD, per germline. This CDR3 is built from 14 residues. Written as DNA, the CDR3 is TGTGCCATCAGTGAGTCGGTAGTGAACACTGAAGCTTTCTTT. Its translation is CAISESVVNTEAFF.

The chain is built from TRBV7-2 and TRBJ2-5; 13 bases are a match to TRBD2. CDR3 length: 15 residues. Germline V gives CDR1 SGHTA, CDR2 FQGNSA. Trimming cost V 5 bases and J 4 bases; bases outside gene matches: 4. DNA for the CDR3: TGTGCCAGCAGCACCGGACTAGCGGGAGCAGAGACCCAGTACTTC. This translates into CASSTGLAGAETQYF.

J is TRBJ2-1 and V is TRBV15; D gene ambiguous. V lost 0 bases and J 9 bases, leaving 12 bases between the germline ends. There are 14 residues in the CDR3. The germline V gene has CDR1 LNHNV and CDR2 YYDKDF (reference sequence). The CDR3 DNA reads as TGTGCCACCAGCAGAGATCTTTTGGCACCTGAGCAGTTCTTC. Its translation is CATSRDLLAPEQFF.

This CDR3 reads CASRQAGGFTYEQYF. For the CDR3, the DNA is TGTGCCAGCAGGCAGGCGGGGGGATTCACCTACGAGCAGTACTTC. The rearrangement joins TRBV6-5 to TRBJ2-7, with 8 bases fitting TRBD2. CDR3 size: 15 residues. Germline assignment: CDR1 MNHEY and CDR2 SVGAGI. Trimming cost V 6 bases and J 2 bases; bases outside gene matches: 9.

The chain combines TRBV5-1 with TRBJ1-1; maybe TRBD1 (5 bases). From germline, CDR1 is SGHRS and CDR2 YFSETQ. The V gene lost 3 bases and the J gene lost 0 bases, with 12 bases spanning the gap. The CDR3 is 15 residues long. CDR3 protein: CASSSLGGMNTEAFF. The CDR3 DNA is TGCGCCAGCAGCTCTCTCGGGGGGATGAACACTGAAGCTTTCTTT.

The V and J genes are TRBV5-1 and TRBJ2-5; 8 bases fit TRBD1. Germline values: CDR1 SGHRS, CDR2 YFSETQ. The CDR3 covers 13 residues. V shed 2 bases and J 4 bases; nucleotides not matched to a gene: 1. CDR3 DNA: TGCGCCAGCAGCTTAGGACAGGGAGAGACCCAGTACTTC. Amino acids: CASSLGQGETQYF.